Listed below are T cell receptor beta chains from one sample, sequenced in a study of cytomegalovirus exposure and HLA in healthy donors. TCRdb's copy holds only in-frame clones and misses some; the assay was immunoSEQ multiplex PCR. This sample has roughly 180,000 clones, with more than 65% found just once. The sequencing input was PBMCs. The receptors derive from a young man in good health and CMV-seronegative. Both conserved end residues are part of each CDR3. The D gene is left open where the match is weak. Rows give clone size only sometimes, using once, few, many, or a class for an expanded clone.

CASSSNRGSGTEAFF,TGTGCCAGCTCATCCAACAGGGGGAGTGGGACTGAAGCTTTCTTT,TRBJ1-1,15,TRBV18,TRBD1,few
CASSPNPIGPGHSF,TGTGCCAGCAGCCCGAACCCGATAGGACCGGGACACAGCTTC,TRBJ1-2,14,TRBV5-6,-,-
CASRAGTMNPHEQYF,TGTGCCAGTAGAGCCGGGACTATGAACCCCCACGAGCAGTACTTC,TRBJ2-7,15,TRBV19,TRBD2,-
CAWSVLQASNSPLHF,TGTGCCTGGAGTGTTCTGCAGGCCAGTAATTCACCCCTCCACTTT,TRBJ1-6,15,TRBV30,-,-
CASSHQVGRETEAFF,TGCGCCAGCAGCCACCAAGTCGGTCGGGAAACTGAAGCTTTCTTT,TRBJ1-1,15,TRBV4-3,-,-
CASSTRGRPLEPQHF,TGTGCCAGCAGTACCAGGGGGCGCCCCTTGGAGCCCCAGCATTTT,TRBJ1-5,15,TRBV2,TRBD1,-
CATSRDRSAGVYGYTF,TGTGCCACCAGCAGAGATAGATCGGCGGGGGTCTATGGCTACACCTTC,TRBJ1-2,16,TRBV15,-,-
CASSLGLVAYAQYF,TGTGCCAGCAGCCTAGGACTAGTCGCCTACGCGCAGTACTTC,TRBJ2-7,14,TRBV7-2,TRBD2,-
CASSFLGQGHGYTF,TGTGCCAGCAGTTTCCTTGGACAGGGTCATGGCTACACCTTC,TRBJ1-2,14,TRBV27,TRBD1,-
CASSSLTGDYEQYF,TGTGCCAGCAGCAGCTTGACAGGGGACTACGAGCAGTACTTC,TRBJ2-7,14,TRBV5-6,TRBD1,-
CASSSTSERGETQYF,TGTGCCAGCAGCAGTACTAGCGAGAGGGGGGAGACCCAGTACTTC,TRBJ2-5,15,TRBV7-9,-,-
CASSAITGDTEAFF,TGTGCCAGCAGTGCCATTACAGGCGACACTGAAGCTTTCTTT,TRBJ1-1,14,TRBV6-1,-,once
CASSPGLAKTYNEQFF,TGTGCCAGCTCACCGGGACTAGCAAAAACCTACAATGAGCAGTTCTTC,TRBJ2-1,16,TRBV18,TRBD2,-
CASSLRQGAEKTQYF,TGTGCCAGCAGTTTAAGGCAGGGGGCCGAAAAGACCCAGTACTTC,TRBJ2-5,15,TRBV27,TRBD1,few
CASSYSAGGDTQYF,TGTGCCAGCAGTTACTCGGCAGGGGGAGATACGCAGTATTTT,TRBJ2-3,14,TRBV6-5,TRBD1,-
CASSQDRAGQETQYF,TGCGCCAGCAGCCAAGATCGAGCGGGACAAGAGACCCAGTACTTC,TRBJ2-5,15,TRBV4-1,TRBD2,-
CASSYGTGYEQFF,TGTGCCAGCAGCTATGGGACAGGGTATGAGCAGTTCTTC,TRBJ2-1,13,TRBV6-5,TRBD1,-
CASSQGREGYEQYF,TGCGCCAGCAGCCAGGGAAGGGAGGGATACGAGCAGTACTTC,TRBJ2-7,14,TRBV4-1,TRBD2,-
CASSWGLAGVSEQFF,TGTGCCAGCAGCTGGGGACTAGCGGGAGTAAGTGAGCAGTTCTTC,TRBJ2-1,15,TRBV5-8,TRBD2,-
CASSLVLAGHTDTQYF,TGTGCCAGCAGCTTAGTACTAGCGGGGCACACAGATACGCAGTATTTT,TRBJ2-3,16,TRBV7-2,TRBD2,-
CASSHLDRTSGRWTGELFF,TGTGCCAGCAGCCACCTGGACCGGACTAGCGGGAGATGGACCGGGGAGCTGTTTTTT,TRBJ2-2,19,TRBV14,TRBD2,few
CASSLGQLSNQPQHF,TGTGCCAGCAGCTTAGGACAGCTGAGCAATCAGCCCCAGCATTTT,TRBJ1-5,15,TRBV7-2,-,-